The clone carrying this T cell receptor beta chain was counted ten times or more. Antigen specificity is unknown. The data stem from a study of identical twins. TCRdb processed the 5' RACE reads anew with MiXCR; each CDR3 protein has one entry. The data hold approximately 94,000 distinct CDR3 sequences, with about 5.6% observed a single time. Only healthy Caucasians were enrolled as donors. Germline V gene sequence: CDR1 MNHEY, CDR2 SMNVEV (reference sequence). This CDR3 is built from 14 residues. J gave up 5 bases and V 5 bases, and 7 bases lay outside the gene matches. The study's findings and limits: Out-of-frame alpha sequences that twins shared showed excess low generation probability. Out-of-frame TCR alpha sharing in monozygotic twins exceeded recombination model predictions.

The V call is TRBV27, the J call TRBJ2-5, with TRBD1 identical over 8 bases. The sequence was collected from a woman aged 50 to 60 in good health. The sequencing sample was made of memory T cells sorted from blood. CDR3 residues: CASSRGQGWETQYF. Written as DNA, the CDR3 is TGTGCCAGCAGTCGTGGACAGGGATGGGAGACCCAGTACTTC.